This note documents a single T cell receptor beta chain sequence. These data come from a study of T cell responses to AZD1222 COVID-19 vaccine. As for the study in general: Timing groups of about 4 and about 12 weeks for second doses were pooled.

V was pared by 8 bases and J by 6 bases, with 17 bases between. This CDR3 region has 14 residues. Germline V CDR1 and CDR2: MDHEN, SYDVKM. The table came from immunoSEQ multiplex PCR; TCRdb's copy has only in-frame clones and leaves some out. The sample holds approximately 120,000 clones; 88% are singletons and the top ten take more than 3.5%. This clonotype originated in an adult in good health. This chain joins TRBV28 and TRBJ1-5; D is ambiguous. Sample: peripheral blood, taken on day 0 of AZD1222 vaccination. CDR3 nucleotide sequence: TGTGCCAGCCTTTCCGGGAAGTTGTTTCAGCCCCAGCATTTT. This encodes CASLSGKLFQPQHF.